Listed here are 27 T cell receptor beta chains from one sample, sequenced in a study of blood T cell repertoires in COVID-19. The method was immunoSEQ multiplex PCR; TCRdb's version includes in-frame clones alone and lacks a portion of them. The profile shows hundreds of thousands of clones, more than 80% of them singletons. The sample consisted of peripheral blood. The origin of the receptors is a woman in her 30s with COVID-19, enrolled during active disease.

V gene TRBV6-5 combines with J gene TRBJ1-2; D not certain. Germline V gene lookup returns CDR1 MNHEY and CDR2 SVGAGI. This CDR3 has 16 amino acids. V was pared by 4 bases and J by 5 bases, with 20 bases between. CDR3 in amino acids: CASSSASGSPPYGYTF. CDR3 DNA sequence: TGTGCCAGCAGTTCCGCCTCCGGGTCACCGCCGTATGGCTACACCTTC.

The CDR3 reads CASSLAGTSGSEQYV. The CDR3 DNA is TGTGCCAGCAGCTTGGCCGGGACTAGCGGGAGCGAGCAGTACGTC. J is TRBJ2-7 and V is TRBV5-6; 14 bases are a match to TRBD2. CDR1 is SGHDT, CDR2 YYEEEE, per germline. The CDR3 has 15 residues. With 0 bases clipped from V and 6 bases from J, the junction kept 2 bases outside the gene matches.

The chain joins TRBV18 to TRBJ2-1, with 8 positions matching TRBD2. The CDR3 is made up of 16 amino acids. The V and J ends lost 3 bases and 4 bases, in that order; junction bases with no gene match: 8. The germline V gene has CDR1 KGHSH and CDR2 LQKENI. The CDR3 here is CASSPGRASGYNEQFF. CDR3 in DNA: TGTGCCAGCTCACCGGGAAGGGCTAGCGGGTACAATGAGCAGTTCTTC.

V gene TRBV10-3 combines with J gene TRBJ2-2, with D possibly matching TRBD2 (6 bases). The V end was cut by 6 bases, the J end by 6 bases, with 17 bases between. This CDR3 is 15 amino acids long. CDR1 is ENHRY and CDR2 is SYGVKD in the germline V gene. The CDR3, as DNA: TGTGCCATCAGCCCGGGACCTGGGGACTCCGGGGAGCTGTTTTTT. Translated: CAISPGPGDSGELFF.

The gene calls are TRBV7-2 and TRBJ2-3; the D gene is possibly TRBD2 (5 bases). Germline-derived CDR1 and CDR2 are SGHTA and FQGNSA. The CDR3 is made up of 15 amino acids. V was pared by 1 base and J by 3 bases, with 11 bases between. For the CDR3, the DNA is TGTGCCAGCAGCTTAGAAGGAGGCGAAACAGATACGCAGTATTTT. This sequence encodes CASSLEGGETDTQYF.

The rearrangement links TRBV7-9 to TRBJ2-1, with 10 bases aligning to TRBD2. Germline lookup yields CDR1 SEHNR and CDR2 FQNEAQ (reference sequence). The V gene end was trimmed by 0 bases and the J gene end by 3 bases; junction bases not matched to a gene: 2. The CDR3 extends over 16 amino acids. The CDR3 region is CASSLAAGGFYNEQFF. The CDR3, as DNA: TGTGCCAGCAGCTTAGCAGCGGGAGGGTTCTACAATGAGCAGTTCTTC.

As DNA, the CDR3 is TGCAGCGCCGGAGCGGGAGTCGTTGAGACCCAGTACTTC. Protein product: CSAGAGVVETQYF. This chain uses TRBV29-1 with TRBJ2-5; 8 nucleotides line up with TRBD2. CDR3 length equals 13 residues. Trimming removed 7 bases from V and 5 bases from J; junction bases left unmatched: 9. The germline V gene has CDR1 SQVTM and CDR2 ANQGSEA.

For this clone: Mismatch with germline at one junction end may stem from a read error. The chain recombines TRBV19 with TRBJ1-5; TRBD1 is a possible D gene (6 bases). Germline V lookup: CDR1 LNHDA, CDR2 SQIVND (reference sequence). The CDR3 consists of 16 residues. The DNA of the CDR3 is TGTGCCAGTAGAAATATGAAACAGGGCAGCAAGCAGCCCCAGCATTTT. Translating it yields CASRNMKQGSKQPQHF.

This chain joins TRBV28 and TRBJ2-7, with 7 positions matching TRBD1. The CDR3 consists of 13 residues. CDR1 and CDR2 from the germline V gene are MDHEN and SYDVKM. The J segment lost 6 bases and the V segment lost 6 bases, leaving 8 bases of the junction unmatched. The CDR3 spells CASRPGQSSEQYF. Here the CDR3 DNA reads TGTGCCAGCAGGCCGGGACAGTCATCCGAGCAGTACTTC.

The V call is TRBV7-9, the J call TRBJ1-2; TRBD1 aligns across 8 bases. The CDR3 runs to 15 residues. V dropped 1 base and J dropped 4; count of bases not matched to a gene: 5. Germline-derived CDR1 and CDR2 are SEHNR and FQNEAQ (reference sequence). The CDR3 sequence: CASSLGDRLIYGYTF. In DNA, the CDR3 is TGTGCCAGCAGCTTAGGGGACAGGTTGATCTATGGCTACACCTTC.

The chain employs TRBV11-3 and TRBJ2-2; TRBD2 aligns across 10 bases. CDR3 length equals 15 residues. Germline V gene sequence: CDR1 SGHNT, CDR2 YENEEA. With 1 base clipped from V and 5 bases from J, the junction kept 1 base outside the gene matches. DNA of the CDR3: TGTGCCAGCAGCTTAGTTAGCGGGGGGACCGGGGAGCTGTTTTTT. Translated: CASSLVSGGTGELFF.

The CDR3: CASSGLTTDTQYF. The CDR3 nucleotides are TGTGCCAGCAGCGGGCTTACCACAGATACGCAGTATTTT. V and J are TRBV9 and TRBJ2-3; D remains unclear. The CDR3 sequence is 13 residues long. V was clipped by 3 bases and J by 2 bases, with 7 bases between them. Germline CDR1 is SGDLS and CDR2 is YYNGEE.

The chain employs TRBV24-1 and TRBJ2-5, with D perhaps TRBD1 (6 bases). CDR3 length equals 16 residues. The V end lost 4 bases, the J end lost 5 bases, and 19 bases lay between the germline ends. Germline loops: CDR1 KGHDR, CDR2 SFDVKD. CDR3 in DNA: TGTGCCACCAGTGACCAGGGGCGAGGAATGGGGGAGACCCAGTACTTC. Residues: CATSDQGRGMGETQYF.

The chain uses TRBV6-2 or TRBV6-3 and TRBJ2-2; 8 bases fit TRBD2. J lost 2 bases, V lost 6 bases, and 8 bases had no gene match. The CDR3 runs to 16 residues. Germline CDR1 MNHEY, CDR2 SVGEGT. CDR3: CASSPTRGVNTGELFF. For the CDR3, the DNA is TGTGCCAGCAGCCCCACGCGGGGGGTCAACACCGGGGAGCTGTTTTTT.

The chain uses TRBV19 and TRBJ1-1, with TRBD1 matching over 8 bases. With 4 bases clipped from V and 0 bases from J, the junction kept 4 bases outside the gene matches. The CDR3 consists of 15 residues. The germline gives CDR1 LNHDA, CDR2 SQIVND (reference sequence). CDR3 nucleotide sequence: TGTGCCAGTAGTAAACAGGGGGGGGTGAACACTGAAGCTTTCTTT. Amino acid sequence: CASSKQGGVNTEAFF.

The rearrangement joins TRBV18 to TRBJ2-2; 9 nucleotides align to TRBD1. The CDR3 has 18 amino acids. The germline CDR1 and CDR2 sequences are KGHSH and LQKENI. The V gene end was trimmed by 6 bases and the J gene end by 0 bases; junction bases not matched to a gene: 11. The CDR3 region has the DNA TGTGCCAGCTCCCGTTCTAGGACAGGGGACACGAACACCGGGGAGCTGTTTTTT. Protein product: CASSRSRTGDTNTGELFF.

The V call is TRBV6-6, the J call TRBJ2-1; D possibly corresponds to TRBD1 (6 bases). The CDR3 has 15 amino acids. V was pared by 6 bases and J by 0 bases, with 12 bases between. Germline CDR1 is MNHNY and CDR2 is SVGAGI (reference sequence). Here the CDR3 reads CASRHGQSSYNEQFF. The CDR3 bases are TGTGCCAGCAGACACGGACAGAGCTCCTACAATGAGCAGTTCTTC.

The J gene is TRBJ1-2, the V gene TRBV7-8, with TRBD1 identical over 7 bases. With V trimmed by 4 bases and J by 4 bases, 3 bases remained unmatched. Looked up from germline, CDR1 is SGHVS and CDR2 is FQNEAQ. The CDR3 is 13 residues long. In DNA, the CDR3 is TGTGCCAGCAGCTCGACAGGGACCTATGGCTACACCTTC. As protein: CASSSTGTYGYTF.

V usage is TRBV4-3 and J usage is TRBJ1-1; TRBD1 might be the D (5 bases). Germline loops: CDR1 LGHNA, CDR2 YSLEER. V lost 1 base and J 1 base, leaving 10 bases between the germline ends. This CDR3 spans 15 amino acids. The CDR3 spells CASSQGRVPNTEAFF. CDR3 sequence (DNA): TGCGCCAGCAGCCAAGGCAGGGTGCCGAACACTGAAGCTTTCTTT.

The chain employs TRBV7-9 and TRBJ2-5; possibly TRBD1 for D (6 bases). The CDR3 runs to 13 residues. Germline CDR1 and CDR2: SEHNR and FQNEAQ (reference sequence). V lost 4 bases, J lost 1 base, and 7 bases lay in between. In DNA, the CDR3 is TGTGCCAGCAGCTGGGGGCTCCAAGAGACCCAGTACTTC. It yields the protein CASSWGLQETQYF.

The chain links TRBV7-9 to TRBJ1-2; the D is unclear. CDR3 length: 15 residues. Germline CDR1 is SEHNR and CDR2 is FQNEAQ (reference sequence). Trimming took off 5 bases at V and 0 bases at J, with 13 bases between the two ends. The DNA for the CDR3 is TGTGCCAGCAGCCGTGCCGGGATTTCTAACTATGGCTACACCTTC. Its protein is CASSRAGISNYGYTF.

The V call is TRBV3-1 (or the pseudogene TRBV3-2), the J call TRBJ2-5; 7 bases are shared with TRBD1. CDR3 length: 16 residues. CDR1 and CDR2 from the germline V gene are LGHDT and YNNKEL (reference sequence). V gave up 0 bases and J gave up 1 base; unmatched junction bases: 5. This CDR3 reads CASSQDPGQLQETQYF. The CDR3 DNA follows: TGTGCCAGCAGCCAAGATCCGGGACAGCTCCAAGAGACCCAGTACTTC.

V gene TRBV27 combines with J gene TRBJ2-5; 7 nucleotides line up with TRBD1. After removal of 2 bases from V and 6 bases from J, the junction contained 9 bases not matched to a gene. CDR3 length equals 15 residues. The germline V gene encodes CDR1 MNHEY and CDR2 SMNVEV (reference sequence). The CDR3 DNA reads TGTGCCAGCAGTTTAGAGAGGGGGCCCCAGAAGACCCAGTACTTC. It is translated as CASSLERGPQKTQYF.

The V and J genes are TRBV7-8 and TRBJ1-2, with 7 bases fitting TRBD1. Germline CDR1 is SGHVS and CDR2 is FQNEAQ. Trimming at V came to 5 bases and at J to 4 bases, leaving 4 bases not matched to a gene. There are 13 residues in the CDR3. This chain's CDR3 is CASSPTGIYGYTF. CDR3 DNA: TGTGCCAGCAGCCCGACAGGGATCTATGGCTACACCTTC.

The rearrangement uses TRBV5-1 and TRBJ2-5, with 8 bases matching TRBD1. CDR1 is SGHRS, CDR2 YFSETQ, per germline. With V trimmed by 4 bases and J by 2 bases, 10 bases remained unmatched. This CDR3 is built from 16 residues. The CDR3 protein is CASSLGGRQGQETQYF. CDR3 nucleotides: TGCGCCAGCAGCCTGGGAGGCCGACAGGGGCAAGAGACCCAGTACTTC.

This chain uses TRBV6-5 with TRBJ1-3; D possibly corresponds to TRBD1 (5 bases). The CDR3 sequence is 15 residues long. From germline, CDR1 is MNHEY and CDR2 SVGAGI. V gave up 2 bases and J gave up 4 bases, with 12 bases separating them. The chain's CDR3 is CASSYLEGVGNTIYF. The CDR3 DNA follows: TGTGCCAGCAGTTACCTCGAAGGGGTCGGAAACACCATATATTTT.

The chain employs TRBV3-1 (or the pseudogene TRBV3-2) and TRBJ2-7; 7 bases fit TRBD1. Germline CDR1 and CDR2: LGHDT and YNNKEL (reference sequence). The trim removed 3 bases at V and 3 bases at J, leaving 8 bases unmatched. CDR3 length: 15 amino acids. The CDR3 sequence: CASSQGGAGGYEQYF. As DNA, the CDR3 is TGTGCCAGCAGCCAGGGTGGGGCAGGGGGCTACGAGCAGTACTTC.